The rows below give T cell receptor beta chains drawn from one sample of a study of CD8+ T cells in alopecia areata. The method was immunoSEQ multiplex PCR; TCRdb's version includes in-frame clones alone and lacks a portion of them. The sample records approximately 210,000 clones, 64% being singletons. Sequences were derived from CD4+ T cells sorted from blood, sampled at week 4, from a patient treated with tofacitinib. These receptors originate from a human donor with alopecia areata. The CDR3 runs from the conserved cysteine through the conserved F or W. D genes are given only for firm matches. Clone size is given for some rows only: seen once, a few or many times, or a class if the clone is expanded.

d_gene,j_gene,v_gene,abundance,CDR3aa,CDR3nt
.,TRBJ1-4,TRBV2,.,CASSERGRREKLFF,TGTGCCAGCAGTGAAAGGGGCAGGAGAGAAAAACTGTTTTTT
.,TRBJ2-5,TRBV6-5,.,CASSQIRDMETQYF,TGTGCCAGCAGTCAAATCAGGGACATGGAGACCCAGTACTTC
.,TRBJ1-1,TRBV5-1,.,CASSLEGNTEAFF,TGCGCCAGCAGCTTGGAAGGGAACACTGAAGCTTTCTTT
.,TRBJ1-5,TRBV19,.,CASSPNGYNQPQHF,TGTGCCAGTAGCCCGAACGGGTACAATCAGCCCCAGCATTTT
.,TRBJ2-7,TRBV6-6,.,CASSYSIGTYEQYF,TGTGCCAGCAGTTACTCGATAGGAACCTACGAGCAGTACTTC
.,TRBJ2-1,TRBV6-9,.,CANRGPSYNEQFF,TGTGCCAACCGCGGGCCCTCCTACAATGAGCAGTTCTTC
.,TRBJ1-2,TRBV9,few,CASSVAGEGTYGYTF,TGTGCCAGCAGCGTCGCCGGGGAGGGGACCTATGGCTACACCTTC
.,TRBJ1-5,TRBV30,few,CAWSADLDQPQHF,TGTGCCTGGAGTGCGGACCTCGACCAGCCCCAGCATTTT
.,TRBJ2-7,TRBV10-3,few,CAISETSYEQYF,TGTGCCATCAGTGAAACGTCCTACGAGCAGTACTTC
.,TRBJ2-3,TRBV27,.,CASSLGAGFTDTQYF,TGTGCCAGCAGTTTAGGGGCGGGGTTCACAGATACGCAGTATTTT
.,TRBJ1-1,TRBV29-1,few,CSVAVTGLNTEAFF,TGCAGCGTTGCCGTGACAGGATTGAACACTGAAGCTTTCTTT
.,TRBJ1-2,TRBV27,.,CASSFGIGSPYGYTF,TGTGCCAGCAGTTTTGGTATCGGCAGCCCCTATGGCTACACCTTC
TRBD2,TRBJ2-5,TRBV29-1,.,CSAAPREGETQYF,TGCAGCGCCGCCCCCAGGGAGGGAGAGACCCAGTACTTC
.,TRBJ1-2,TRBV6-6,.,CASIDGTVGYTF,TGTGCCAGCATTGACGGCACGGTTGGCTACACCTTC
TRBD2,TRBJ2-3,TRBV5-1,once,CASSPEAGLGADTQYF,TGCGCCAGCAGCCCAGAAGCGGGGTTAGGCGCAGATACGCAGTATTTT
.,TRBJ1-6,TRBV18,few,CASSQDRSPLHF,TGTGCCAGCTCACAGGACCGATCACCCCTCCACTTT
.,TRBJ1-1,TRBV7-2,.,CASSLGLGSVGRDTEAFF,TGTGCCAGCAGCTTGGGGCTCGGTAGTGTGGGGAGGGACACTGAAGCTTTCTTT
.,TRBJ1-1,TRBV25-1,.,CASSESVGGAFF,TGTGCCAGCAGTGAATCGGTGGGAGGCGCTTTCTTT
.,TRBJ1-1,TRBV2,.,CASNKGSTEAFF,TGTGCCAGCAATAAGGGCAGCACTGAAGCTTTCTTT
.,TRBJ1-6,TRBV25-1,.,CASSDGGAGSPLHF,TGTGCCAGCTCGGACGGGGGCGCGGGGTCACCCCTCCACTTT
TRBD1,TRBJ2-5,TRBV7-7,few,CASSPGQVGETQYF,TGTGCTAGCAGCCCGGGACAGGTTGGAGAGACCCAGTACTTC
TRBD1,TRBJ2-5,TRBV7-2,few,CASTKQGARETQYF,TGTGCCAGCACCAAACAGGGGGCCAGGGAGACCCAGTACTTC
.,TRBJ2-7,TRBV29-1,.,CSVDLSGTYEQYF,TGCAGCGTTGACTTGAGTGGTACCTACGAGCAGTACTTC
.,TRBJ1-2,TRBV2,.,CASRSRRVSNYGYTF,TGTGCCAGCAGGTCAAGACGTGTATCTAACTATGGCTACACCTTC
.,TRBJ2-3,TRBV4-3,few,CASSQDSLGDTQYF,TGCGCCAGCAGCCAAGACTCCCTGGGAGATACGCAGTATTTT
.,TRBJ2-1,TRBV5-6,.,CASSLAAGYNEQFF,TGTGCCAGCAGCTTGGCGGCGGGTTACAATGAGCAGTTCTTC
.,TRBJ2-2,TRBV4-2,.,CASSQDLWTHYTGELFF,TGTGCCAGCAGCCAAGATCTATGGACTCATTACACCGGGGAGCTGTTTTTT
.,TRBJ2-1,TRBV30,.,CAWSVTSQFF,TGTGCCTGGAGTGTAACGAGTCAGTTCTTC
TRBD2,TRBJ2-4,TRBV30,.,CAWSPQRGQAKNIQYF,TGTGCCTGGAGTCCTCAGCGGGGGCAAGCCAAAAACATTCAGTACTTC
.,TRBJ1-6,TRBV30,.,CAWRKGPANSPLHF,TGTGCCTGGAGGAAAGGACCAGCAAATTCACCCCTCCACTTT
.,TRBJ1-6,TRBV5-4,.,CASSLGGDNSPLHF,TGTGCCAGCAGCTTGGGGGGCGATAATTCACCCCTCCACTTT
.,TRBJ2-3,TRBV29-1,.,CSVVYQADTQYF,TGCAGCGTAGTATACCAGGCAGATACGCAGTATTTT
TRBD2,TRBJ2-1,TRBV27,few,CASTPSGGAPQSEQFF,TGTGCCAGCACCCCTAGCGGGGGGGCCCCTCAATCCGAGCAGTTCTTC